This passage covers 29 T cell receptor beta chains from one sample sequenced in a study of response to subunit inactivated influenza vaccine. Using its own MiXCR run on the RT-PCR reads, TCRdb lists one record per CDR3 protein. This table has just under 550,000 distinct CDR3 sequences, approximately 20% appearing once. In addition, the sample was reused for a study of T cells expressing NK-cell markers. That study adds: Beta-chain TCR cDNA was generated via 5'RACE template switching with UMIs.

The source was CD4+ T cells sorted from PBMCs, collected 12 days after vaccination. The receptors stem from a middle-aged man who received an inactivated influenza vaccine.

V gene TRBV6-2 or TRBV6-3 combines with J gene TRBJ2-7; 7 bases agree with TRBD1. V trimming: 6 bases; J trimming: 3 bases; junction bases outside the gene matches: 8. The CDR3 is 14 amino acids. Germline V CDR1 and CDR2: MNHEY, SVGEGT. CDR3 sequence reads: CASRSGTVFYEQYF. The CDR3 nucleotides read TGTGCCAGCAGATCCGGGACAGTTTTCTACGAGCAGTACTTC.

This clonotype was counted a few times. The gene calls are TRBV20-1 and TRBJ2-7; 7 nucleotides line up with TRBD1. The germline V gene has CDR1 DFQATT and CDR2 SNEGSKA (reference sequence). V was pared by 6 bases and J by 2 bases, with 7 bases of the junction left unmatched. The length of the CDR3 is 13 residues. The CDR3 DNA is TGCAGTGCCGATGACAGGGCCCCCTACGAGCAGTACTTC. It yields the protein CSADDRAPYEQYF.

There are a few counts of this clonotype. The CDR3 DNA follows: TGTGCCAGCAGCTTGGGTAGCGGGAGTTACGAGCAGTACTTC. Its translation: CASSLGSGSYEQYF. The chain has TRBV7-8 and TRBJ2-7; 9 bases line up with TRBD2. CDR1 SGHVS and CDR2 FQNEAQ come from the germline V gene. Unmatched junction bases numbered 4, after V lost 3 bases and J lost 4 bases. CDR3 length: 14 residues.

The chain combines TRBV7-9 with TRBJ2-7; 7 bases align to TRBD2. The germline CDR1 and CDR2 sequences are SEHNR and FQNEAQ (reference sequence). V lost 5 bases, J lost 1 base, and 11 bases stayed unmatched. This CDR3 contains 16 residues. CDR3 bases: TGTGCCAGCAGCAGCGTGTCGGGGGGATTATCCTACGAGCAGTACTTC. It is translated as CASSSVSGGLSYEQYF.

This clonotype was seen only a few times. V is TRBV7-2 and J is TRBJ1-2; a possible D gene is TRBD1 (5 bases). Germline loops: CDR1 SGHTA, CDR2 FQGNSA. Trimming left V 4 bases short and J 4 bases short, with 19 bases between. The CDR3 is made up of 16 amino acids. Written as DNA, the CDR3 is TGTGCCAGCAGCTCCCCGAGTGGGGGACTGGGCTATGGCTACACCTTC. It codes for CASSSPSGGLGYGYTF.

J is TRBJ2-3 and V is TRBV5-1; tentative D call: TRBD2 (5 bases). This CDR3 is built from 17 residues. V shed 0 bases and J shed 0 bases, with 14 bases lying between them. Germline CDR1 and CDR2: SGHRS and YFSETQ. In nucleotides, the CDR3 is TGCGCCAGCAGCTTGGGGGTTGGGAGCGGTAGCACAGATACGCAGTATTTT. Protein sequence: CASSLGVGSGSTDTQYF.

This chain connects TRBV20-1 to TRBJ1-4; 9 bases are a match to TRBD1. Germline V gene lookup returns CDR1 DFQATT and CDR2 SNEGSKA (reference sequence). V was clipped by 2 bases and J by 2 bases; unmatched bases: 6. The CDR3 has 16 amino acids. CDR3 DNA sequence: TGCAGTGCTAGAACCGGGACAGGGACTACTAATGAAAAACTGTTTTTT. Translation gives CSARTGTGTTNEKLFF.

Only a few counts were recorded for this clonotype. The chain has TRBV12-3 or TRBV12-4 and TRBJ2-5; TRBD2 matches at 10 bases. CDR3 size: 16 residues. The ends lost 6 bases at V and 4 bases at J; junction bases unmatched: 11. The CDR3, as DNA: TGTGCCAGCAGCTCGACTAGCGGGTTTGGTGGAGAGACCCAGTACTTC. It specifies CASSSTSGFGGETQYF.

There are a few counts of this clonotype. J is TRBJ2-2 and V is TRBV24-1; no reliable D call. The CDR3 loop spans 16 amino acids. V lost 3 bases and J lost 3, with 13 bases in between. Per germline, CDR1 KGHDR and CDR2 SFDVKD. The DNA for the CDR3 is TGTGCCACCAGTGATGTATCCGGTAGTTACACCGGGGAGCTGTTTTTT. Translated: CATSDVSGSYTGELFF.

J is TRBJ2-3 and V is TRBV7-2, with D uncertain. This CDR3 is 15 amino acids long. V gave up 6 bases and J gave up 2 bases, with 15 bases separating them. Germline-derived CDR1 and CDR2 are SGHTA and FQGNSA. Written as DNA, the CDR3 is TGTGCCAGCAGGGGTGTGTGGCTTGCCACAGATACGCAGTATTTT. This gives the protein CASRGVWLATDTQYF.

The CDR3 reads CATSDPTGQNNEQFF. DNA of the CDR3: TGTGCCACCAGTGATCCGACTGGACAGAACAATGAGCAGTTCTTC. This chain links TRBV24-1 with TRBJ2-1, with TRBD1 as a possible D gene (6 bases). Trimming removed 3 bases from V and 5 bases from J, with 13 bases in between. The V gene's germline CDR1 is KGHDR and CDR2 SFDVKD. This CDR3 comprises 15 residues.

The rearrangement joins TRBV12-5 to TRBJ2-2; 7 nucleotides match TRBD2. Germline lookup yields CDR1 LGHNT and CDR2 FRNRAP. Trimming took 6 bases from V and 2 from J; bases not matched to a gene: 3. The CDR3 is 14 residues long. The CDR3 loop reads CASGGGINTGELFF. CDR3 coding DNA: TGTGCTAGTGGGGGAGGGATTAACACCGGGGAGCTGTTTTTT.

The table lists this clonotype with many counts. The chain is built from TRBV20-1 and TRBJ1-6; weak D call: TRBD1 (5 bases). From germline, CDR1 is DFQATT and CDR2 SNEGSKA (reference sequence). This CDR3 is built from 13 residues. Deletions cut 3 bases from V and 7 bases from J, with 10 bases between. CDR3 in amino acids: CSARGLSNSPLHF. The CDR3 coding sequence is TGCAGTGCTAGGGGACTTTCGAATTCACCCCTCCACTTT.

A few counts support this clonotype. The chain carries TRBV14 and TRBJ2-1, with 9 bases fitting TRBD2. Looked up from germline, CDR1 is SGHDN and CDR2 is FVKESK. The V gene end was trimmed by 4 bases and the J gene end by 4 bases; junction bases not matched to a gene: 8. The length of the CDR3 is 16 residues. CDR3 loop: CASSRPGAGGYNEQFF. CDR3 sequence (DNA): TGTGCCAGCAGCCGACCTGGTGCGGGAGGGTACAATGAGCAGTTCTTC.

This clonotype was counted between two and nine times. This sequence joins TRBV7-2 and TRBJ1-2; D ambiguous. The CDR3 covers 15 residues. The V and J ends lost 5 bases and 5 bases respectively, with 18 bases between them. CDR1 and CDR2 from the germline V gene are SGHTA and FQGNSA. In DNA form, the CDR3 reads TGTGCCAGCAGCCAGGACGTCTCCACCCGGTATGGCTACACCTTC. This gives the protein CASSQDVSTRYGYTF.

This clonotype showed up just a few times. The CDR3 is CASSVEVQADRSPLHF. The CDR3 DNA sequence: TGTGCCAGCAGCGTAGAGGTTCAGGCAGACCGTTCACCCCTCCACTTT. The gene calls are TRBV9 and TRBJ1-6; D remains unclear. The germline V gene encodes CDR1 SGDLS and CDR2 YYNGEE. V gave up 0 bases and J gave up 9 bases, with 16 bases separating them. The CDR3 runs to 16 residues.

V gene TRBV10-3 combines with J gene TRBJ2-7; the match to TRBD2 covers 11 bases. Trimming removed 7 bases from V and 3 bases from J; junction bases left unmatched: 2. The V gene's germline CDR1 is ENHRY and CDR2 SYGVKD. The CDR3 has 13 residues. CDR3 sequence (DNA): TGTGCCATCAAAGGACTAGCGGGCTACGAGCAGTACTTC. Protein: CAIKGLAGYEQYF.

J is TRBJ2-7 and V is TRBV11-2, with 10 bases aligning to TRBD1. V was pared by 4 bases and J by 1 base, with 19 bases of the junction left unmatched. This CDR3 has 20 amino acids. CDR1 and CDR2 (germline): SGHAT, FQNNGV. CDR3: CASSSRTGGPPPLASYEQYF. CDR3 sequence (DNA): TGTGCCAGCAGCTCAAGGACAGGGGGTCCACCCCCCCTCGCGTCCTACGAGCAGTACTTC.

This clonotype was counted only a few times. The gene calls are TRBV5-1 and TRBJ1-2; 10 positions match TRBD1. Germline lookup yields CDR1 SGHRS and CDR2 YFSETQ. The CDR3 sequence is 14 residues long. With V trimmed by 3 bases and J by 8 bases, 7 bases remained unmatched. The chain's CDR3 is CASSSGQGTEGYTF. For the CDR3, the DNA is TGCGCCAGCAGCTCGGGACAGGGGACGGAGGGCTACACCTTC. The whole variable domain, remainder taken from reference TRBV5-1 and TRBJ1-2, is KAGVTQTPRYLIKTRGQQVTLSCSPISGHRSVSWYQQTPGQGLQFLFEYFSETQRNKGNFPGRFSGRQFSNSRSEMNVSTLELGDSALYLCASSSGQGTEGYTFGSGTRLTVV.

This clonotype turned up a few times. The genes are TRBV12-3 or TRBV12-4 and TRBJ2-7; D may match TRBD1 or TRBD2 (5 bases each). Trimming stripped 3 bases from V and 0 bases from J, with 12 bases between. The CDR3 covers 15 residues. CDR3 coding DNA: TGTGCCAGCAGTTTTGGGTGGGGGAGCTCCTACGAGCAGTACTTC. It specifies CASSFGWGSSYEQYF.

V is TRBV2 and J is TRBJ2-5; unclear D gene. Trimming took off 4 bases at V and 5 bases at J, with 11 bases between the two ends. Germline CDR1 is SNHLY and CDR2 is FYNNEI. The CDR3 has 13 residues. CDR3 protein: CASSGLSWETQYF. For the CDR3, the DNA is TGTGCCAGCAGTGGGCTCTCGTGGGAGACCCAGTACTTC.

CDR3 residues: CASSYNIQRQVTEAFF. The CDR3 DNA follows: TGTGCCAGCAGTTACAATATCCAGAGACAGGTAACTGAAGCTTTCTTT. V usage is TRBV6-2 or TRBV6-3 and J usage is TRBJ1-1; weak D call: TRBD1 (6 bases). The CDR3 spans 16 residues. CDR1 MNHEY and CDR2 SVGEGT come from the germline V gene. Trimming shortened V by 2 bases and J by 5 bases, and 18 bases separated the two germline ends.

This clonotype was seen a few times. This chain joins TRBV12-3 or TRBV12-4 and TRBJ2-7, with 7 bases matching TRBD2. The junction had 10 bases not matched to a gene; V was cut back by 5 bases and J by 6 bases. The CDR3 is 14 residues long. Written as DNA, the CDR3 is TGTGCCAGCAGTGGGTTGGCGGGAGATCGCGAGCAGTACTTC. The encoded protein is CASSGLAGDREQYF.

V is TRBV29-1 and J is TRBJ1-2, with D possibly TRBD1 on 5 matching bases. V lost 4 bases, J lost 4 bases, and 19 bases lay in between. The CDR3 is 15 residues long. The V gene's germline CDR1 is SQVTM and CDR2 ANQGSEA. The CDR3 loop reads CSVVTLGGRAYGYTF. The DNA for the CDR3 is TGCAGCGTTGTCACCCTCGGGGGAAGGGCCTATGGCTACACCTTC.

The chain employs TRBV7-3 and TRBJ2-3, with 10 bases that match TRBD2. The length of the CDR3 is 15 residues. In germline, CDR1 is SGHTA, CDR2 FQGTGA. J was trimmed by 8 bases and V by 2 bases; bases with no gene match: 7. CDR3 in amino acids: CASSLDLAGERTQYF. Here the CDR3 DNA reads TGTGCCAGCAGCTTAGACCTAGCGGGGGAACGTACGCAGTATTTT.

V usage is TRBV11-3 and J usage is TRBJ2-2; D may be TRBD2 (5 bases). Trimming took off 3 bases at V and 4 bases at J, with 6 bases between the two ends. The CDR3 is made up of 13 amino acids. CDR1 is SGHNT, CDR2 YENEEA, per germline. The CDR3 loop is CASSFTSTGELFF. CDR3 nucleotide sequence: TGTGCCAGCAGCTTCACTAGCACCGGGGAGCTGTTTTTT.

This clonotype was seen more than once but under ten times. The chain uses TRBV6-1 and TRBJ1-5, with D possibly matching TRBD1 (5 bases). In germline, CDR1 is MNHNS, CDR2 SASEGT. The germline V and J ends were trimmed by 6 bases and 6 bases, with 18 bases remaining between them. This CDR3 is built from 15 residues. CDR3 in amino acids: CASSPPLRDSQPQHF. The CDR3 nucleotides read TGTGCCAGCAGCCCCCCTCTCAGGGATAGTCAGCCCCAGCATTTT.

The CDR3 sequence: CASSHRDLQETQYF. The CDR3 nucleotides read TGTGCCAGCAGTCACCGGGACTTACAAGAGACCCAGTACTTC. The chain has TRBV13 and TRBJ2-5, with D possibly being TRBD2 (6 bases). This CDR3 is 14 amino acids long. Trimming removed 6 bases from V and 2 bases from J, with 13 bases in between. Germline lookup yields CDR1 PRHDT and CDR2 FYEKMQ (reference sequence).

The V gene is TRBV11-1, the J gene TRBJ1-1; D is unresolved. The germline V and J ends were trimmed by 2 bases and 6 bases, with 13 bases remaining between them. Germline V gene lookup returns CDR1 SGHAT and CDR2 FQDESV (reference sequence). This CDR3 contains 14 residues. As DNA, the CDR3 is TGTGCCAGCAGCTTACCTGCTAGTGTCGCTGAAGCTTTCTTT. Its translation is CASSLPASVAEAFF.